These T cell receptor beta chains were read from a single sample in a study of T cells after yellow fever vaccination. A single record per CDR3 protein comes from TCRdb applying MiXCR to the 5' RACE reads. The sample has some 500,000 distinct CDR3 sequences, about 13% seen once. The sample consisted of PBMCs, taken on the day of the yellow fever booster vaccination. These receptors all stem from a man aged 25-40 years who received the YFV17D yellow fever vaccine. The CDR3 runs from the conserved cysteine through the conserved F or W. D genes are given only for firm matches. A clone size is listed for some rows: how often the clone was seen (once, few, many), or a class if it is expanded.

size	length	J	D	V	CDR3	DNA
few	19	TRBJ1-1	-	TRBV6-1	CASRRQELKQSLTNTEAFF	TGTGCCAGCAGAAGACAGGAATTGAAACAATCTTTGACGAACACTGAAGCTTTCTTT
-	19	TRBJ2-1	TRBD2	TRBV3-1	CASSQNRGGLARSYNEQFF	TGTGCCAGCAGCCAAAACAGGGGGGGACTAGCGCGTTCCTACAATGAGCAGTTCTTC
few	16	TRBJ2-1	TRBD2	TRBV20-1	CSARPGLAGYYNEQFF	TGCAGTGCTCGACCGGGACTAGCGGGCTACTACAATGAGCAGTTCTTC
-	13	TRBJ1-5	-	TRBV20-1	CSASLGSNQPQHF	TGCAGTGCTAGTCTGGGTAGCAATCAGCCCCAGCATTTT
few	13	TRBJ2-5	-	TRBV11-2	CASTLGFQETQYF	TGTGCCAGCACCTTAGGCTTTCAAGAGACCCAGTACTTC
-	16	TRBJ1-1	-	TRBV4-3	CASSQGAGVMNTEAFF	TGCGCCAGCAGCCAAGGGGCAGGGGTTATGAACACTGAAGCTTTCTTT
many	12	TRBJ2-1	-	TRBV29-1	CSVKTGFSEQFF	TGCAGCGTGAAAACAGGTTTCAGTGAGCAGTTCTTC
-	12	TRBJ1-2	-	TRBV10-3	CAITDLNYGYTF	TGTGCCATCACCGACTTGAACTATGGCTACACCTTC
-	16	TRBJ2-1	-	TRBV12-3/TRBV12-4	CASSFFGRSSYNEQFF	TGTGCCAGCAGTTTTTTCGGACGTAGCTCCTACAATGAGCAGTTCTTC
-	13	TRBJ2-2	-	TRBV10-3	CAIWRVGTGELFF	TGTGCCATCTGGAGGGTTGGTACCGGGGAGCTGTTTTTT
-	15	TRBJ1-1	TRBD1	TRBV20-1	CSATRDRGMNTEAFF	TGCAGTGCTACCCGGGACAGGGGAATGAACACTGAAGCTTTCTTT
-	16	TRBJ1-6	-	TRBV9	CASSPSGQGSYSPLHF	TGTGCCAGCAGCCCATCAGGGCAGGGGAGTTATTCACCCCTCCACTTT
few	13	TRBJ2-7	-	TRBV30	CAWEIGISYEQYF	TGTGCCTGGGAAATCGGCATTTCCTACGAGCAGTACTTC
few	15	TRBJ2-5	TRBD2	TRBV2	CASLLAGEAGKTQYF	TGTGCCAGCCTACTAGCGGGGGAAGCCGGGAAGACCCAGTACTTC
-	14	TRBJ2-7	-	TRBV5-1	CASSLLGPSYEQYF	TGCGCCAGCAGCCTCTTAGGTCCATCCTACGAGCAGTACTTC
-	17	TRBJ2-3	TRBD2	TRBV9	CASSVDPGLAGEHTQYF	TGTGCCAGCAGCGTAGATCCCGGACTAGCGGGAGAACATACGCAGTATTTT
-	15	TRBJ2-1	TRBD1	TRBV11-2	CASSGDRGSYNEQFF	TGTGCCAGCAGCGGGGACAGGGGCTCCTACAATGAGCAGTTCTTC
-	16	TRBJ2-1	TRBD2	TRBV9	CASSVETSGRGNEQFF	TGTGCCAGCAGCGTGGAGACTAGCGGGAGAGGGAATGAGCAGTTCTTC
many	16	TRBJ2-3	-	TRBV10-3	CATRGVGRDGTDTQYF	TGTGCCACCAGGGGTGTCGGGCGGGACGGCACAGATACGCAGTATTTT
few	14	TRBJ1-4	-	TRBV27	CASTLTGTSEKLFF	TGTGCCAGCACCCTGACGGGGACGTCTGAAAAACTGTTTTTT
-	16	TRBJ2-6	-	TRBV11-2	CASSLDRISGANVLTF	TGTGCCAGCAGCTTAGATCGGATCTCTGGGGCCAACGTCCTGACTTTC
many	14	TRBJ1-2	-	TRBV12-3/TRBV12-4	CASRLNRAGRGYTF	TGTGCCAGCAGGCTTAACAGGGCAGGGAGGGGCTACACCTTC
few	18	TRBJ2-4	-	TRBV4-3	CASSQTKGGGMSKNIQYF	TGCGCCAGCAGCCAAACAAAGGGGGGAGGGATGTCCAAAAACATTCAGTACTTC
few	15	TRBJ2-7	-	TRBV5-1	CASGPGTTILHEQYF	TGCGCCAGCGGACCGGGGACGACCATCCTGCACGAGCAGTACTTC
-	14	TRBJ2-1	-	TRBV6-5	CASSYVGTPDEQFF	TGTGCCAGCAGTTACGTAGGGACTCCCGATGAGCAGTTCTTC
-	16	TRBJ2-1	TRBD2	TRBV19	CASSPLLAGRGNEQFF	TGTGCCAGTAGTCCGCTACTAGCGGGTCGTGGAAATGAGCAGTTCTTC
many	14	TRBJ1-2	-	TRBV4-3	CASSQERTAYGYTF	TGCGCCAGCAGCCAAGAGAGGACAGCCTATGGCTACACCTTC
few	15	TRBJ2-1	TRBD1	TRBV25-1	CASSEPGGAYNEQFF	TGTGCCAGCAGTGAACCAGGGGGCGCCTACAATGAGCAGTTCTTC
once	14	TRBJ2-3	TRBD2	TRBV19	CAASGGTSTDTQYF	TGTGCCGCTTCGGGAGGAACTAGCACAGATACGCAGTATTTT
few	15	TRBJ2-2	TRBD1	TRBV20-1	CSARKGQVNTGELFF	TGCAGTGCTAGGAAGGGACAGGTTAACACCGGGGAGCTGTTTTTT
many	16	TRBJ2-5	TRBD2	TRBV4-3	CASSQEITSGQETQYF	TGCGCCAGCAGCCAAGAGATAACTAGCGGGCAAGAGACCCAGTACTTC
-	14	TRBJ2-7	TRBD1	TRBV2	CASSDGTGSYEQYF	TGTGCCAGCAGTGACGGGACAGGGAGCTACGAGCAGTACTTC
few	16	TRBJ2-7	TRBD2	TRBV7-2	CASSLVRAGVPGEQYF	TGTGCCAGCAGCTTAGTTAGAGCGGGAGTTCCAGGCGAGCAGTACTTC
-	15	TRBJ2-7	-	TRBV20-1	CSVPLAGTRGHEQYF	TGCAGTGTCCCGTTAGCCGGGACCCGAGGCCACGAGCAGTACTTC
-	15	TRBJ2-3	-	TRBV28	CASGYLQARTDTQYF	TGTGCCAGCGGGTATTTGCAGGCCCGCACAGATACGCAGTATTTT
many	15	TRBJ2-1	TRBD2	TRBV6-1	CASSPGLAGNNEQFF	TGTGCCAGCAGCCCGGGACTAGCCGGCAACAATGAGCAGTTCTTC
many	16	TRBJ2-5	-	TRBV5-5	CASSFGGVAAKETQYF	TGTGCCAGCAGTTTTGGAGGAGTAGCGGCTAAAGAGACCCAGTACTTC
few	16	TRBJ2-5	TRBD2	TRBV10-3	CAISEGVAGVGETQYF	TGTGCCATCAGTGAGGGGGTAGCGGGAGTCGGGGAGACCCAGTACTTC
many	15	TRBJ2-4	TRBD2	TRBV20-1	CSANTPGTSGYIQYF	TGCAGTGCTAACACCCCCGGGACTAGCGGGTACATTCAGTACTTC
once	13	TRBJ2-7	-	TRBV6-1	CASSEVGIAEQYF	TGTGCCAGCAGTGAAGTGGGGATTGCCGAGCAGTACTTC
few	13	TRBJ2-2	-	TRBV19	CASSIDYTGELFF	TGTGCCAGTAGTATCGACTACACCGGGGAGCTGTTTTTT
-	17	TRBJ2-7	TRBD1	TRBV4-3	CASSPGTGGISSYEQYF	TGCGCCAGCAGCCCCGGGACAGGGGGCATTTCCTCCTACGAGCAGTACTTC
few	15	TRBJ2-3	-	TRBV9	CASSVAADSTDTQYF	TGTGCCAGCAGCGTAGCAGCGGACAGCACAGATACGCAGTATTTT
few	14	TRBJ2-7	-	TRBV7-2	CASSSPFPVAEQYF	TGTGCCAGCAGCTCCCCGTTCCCGGTCGCCGAGCAGTACTTC
-	16	TRBJ2-5	-	TRBV18	CASSPPAGAGGETQYF	TGTGCCAGCTCACCACCGGCGGGGGCCGGAGGAGAGACCCAGTACTTC
-	13	TRBJ2-3	-	TRBV29-1	CSGRRLERDTQYF	TGCAGCGGCCGCCGGCTAGAAAGGGATACGCAGTATTTT
-	13	TRBJ2-2	-	TRBV7-8	CASDRFNGGELFF	TGTGCCAGCGATCGGTTTAATGGCGGGGAGCTGTTTTTT
few	15	TRBJ1-5	-	TRBV12-3/TRBV12-4	CASSRQGLSNQPQHF	TGTGCCAGCAGTCGTCAGGGACTCAGCAATCAGCCCCAGCATTTT
-	13	TRBJ1-4	-	TRBV6-1	CASSERGIEKLFF	TGTGCCAGCAGTGAAAGGGGGATTGAAAAACTGTTTTTT
few	16	TRBJ2-2	-	TRBV4-3	CASSQGVGLDTGELFF	TGCGCCAGCAGCCAAGGAGTCGGGTTAGACACCGGGGAGCTGTTTTTT
few	14	TRBJ1-2	-	TRBV20-1	CSARDLGGAEGYTF	TGCAGTGCTAGAGATCTAGGCGGGGCCGAGGGCTACACCTTC
few	15	TRBJ2-2	-	TRBV7-9	CASTSAPGNTGELFF	TGTGCCAGCACCTCCGCCCCTGGGAACACCGGGGAGCTGTTTTTT
-	15	TRBJ1-4	TRBD1	TRBV5-1	CASSTTGGEGEKLFF	TGCGCCAGCAGCACCACAGGGGGAGAGGGTGAAAAACTGTTTTTT
-	14	TRBJ1-2	-	TRBV9	CASSSKVERDGYTF	TGTGCCAGCAGCTCCAAGGTCGAACGCGATGGCTACACCTTC
few	17	TRBJ1-5	-	TRBV7-2	CASSPRGRPYSNQPQHF	TGTGCCAGCAGCCCCCGAGGCCGCCCTTATAGCAATCAGCCCCAGCATTTT
-	13	TRBJ2-7	-	TRBV29-1	CSVHGTVGNEQYF	TGCAGCGTTCACGGGACGGTGGGGAACGAGCAGTACTTC
-	14	TRBJ2-5	TRBD2	TRBV20-1	CSATLTSGIETQYF	TGCAGTGCTACTCTGACTAGCGGGATAGAGACCCAGTACTTC
-	11	TRBJ1-1	-	TRBV20-1	CSASPSGKAFF	TGCAGTGCTAGCCCTTCCGGCAAGGCTTTCTTT
few	12	TRBJ2-5	-	TRBV6-2/TRBV6-3	CASSLSTGTQYF	TGTGCCAGCAGTTTATCCACGGGGACCCAGTACTTC